These T cell receptor beta chains were read from a single sample in a study of T cell repertoires in cytomegalovirus infection. TCRdb re-called the reads through MiXCR, storing one row per CDR3 protein. The sample consists of about 920,000 distinct CDR3 sequences, 31% of them appearing once. Their antigens remain unidentified. Sequenced here: cultured CD8+ T cells from PBMCs, sampled from culture after CMV antigen stimulation. All receptors come from a human donor in good health (CMV status not recorded). Some clones in this sample may be carry-over from other donors' samples. Each CDR3 is given with its conserved first and last residue. Fields, in order: V gene, D gene, clone size, J gene, CDR3 protein, CDR3 DNA. The D gene is left open where the match is weak. Where a row states a size, it is once, few, many or the class of an expanded clone; other rows omit it.

TRBV7-6,NA,few,TRBJ2-3,CASSSARGTDTQYF,TGTGCCAGCAGCTCAGCTAGGGGCACAGATACGCAGTATTTT
TRBV10-3,NA,few,TRBJ2-5,CAISEAGIGETQYF,TGTGCCATCAGTGAGGCAGGAATAGGGGAGACCCAGTACTTC
TRBV11-1,TRBD2,many,TRBJ2-3,CASSLARGGGAADTQYF,TGTGCCAGCAGCTTAGCGCGCGGCGGGGGGGCAGCAGATACGCAGTATTTT
TRBV5-4,NA,few,TRBJ2-1,CASSTSGRGLYNEQFF,TGTGCCAGCAGCACCTCGGGGCGGGGGCTTTACAATGAGCAGTTCTTC
TRBV10-3,NA,NA,TRBJ1-1,CAISEGRLAFF,TGTGCCATCAGTGAGGGAAGGTTAGCTTTCTTT
TRBV27,NA,NA,TRBJ1-6,CATRGNGNSPLHF,TGTGCCACCAGGGGCAACGGCAATTCACCCCTCCACTTT
TRBV5-6,NA,few,TRBJ2-1,CASSLISSYNEQFF,TGTGCCAGCAGTTTGATTAGCTCCTACAATGAGCAGTTCTTC
TRBV4-3,TRBD1,few,TRBJ2-1,CASRLAGGRGNEQFF,TGCGCCAGCAGACTTGCAGGGGGCAGAGGAAATGAGCAGTTCTTC
TRBV7-9,TRBD1,few,TRBJ1-3,CASSTQGASGNTIYF,TGTGCCAGCAGCACCCAGGGGGCTTCTGGAAACACCATATATTTT
TRBV6-6,NA,NA,TRBJ2-1,CAISYSEAGGDEQFF,TGTGCCATCAGTTACTCGGAGGCAGGGGGGGATGAGCAGTTCTTC